The sequence of this T cell receptor beta chain was determined in a study of cytomegalovirus exposure and HLA in healthy donors. This clone was observed a few times. Its antigen is unknown. PCR was performed using 60 Vbeta and 13 Jbeta primers. Assay used: immunoSEQ multiplex PCR; TCRdb lists only in-frame clones, some missing. This sample has roughly 140,000 clones; 84% occur once, and the top ten carry over 2%. Findings and limits, study-wide: Later analysis suggested most CMV-associated TCR beta chains were HLA-restricted. Most TCR sequences were uncommon, yet certain public TCRs appeared in many donors. Previous analysis showed most TCR beta V segments were productive about 87% or about 30% of the time.

This TCR came from a boy aged 2 to 9 in good health and CMV-seronegative. The sequenced sample was PBMCs.

CDR3 nucleotide sequence: TGTGCCAGCAGCTTAGATGGGGAGCTGAACACTGAAGCTTTCTTT. The encoded protein is CASSLDGELNTEAFF. This chain links TRBV7-2 with TRBJ1-1; D ambiguous. Germline CDR1 SGHTA, CDR2 FQGNSA. The V end was cut by 1 base, the J end by 0 bases, with 9 bases between. CDR3 length: 15 amino acids.